This entry features one T cell receptor (beta chain) sequence. Libraries were prepared by immunoSEQ multiplex PCR; TCRdb keeps only in-frame clonotypes and omits some of them. The sample comprises about 29,000 clones, approximately 87% of which are singletons, and about a quarter rests with the top ten. The sample originates from a study of blood T cell repertoires in COVID-19. About the study: In each case, the material was cDNA or gDNA derived from T cells, B-cell-depleted T cells, or PBMCs.

The germline V gene encodes CDR1 LNHDA and CDR2 SQIVND (reference sequence). Trimming took off 5 bases at V and 4 bases at J, with 9 bases between the two ends. This CDR3 has 14 amino acids. The chain is built from TRBV19 and TRBJ1-6; no firm D call. The TCR originated in a human donor with active COVID-19. The donor label of this sample is uncertain. Sample: peripheral blood. CDR3 region: CASSSQAYNSPLHF. In DNA form, the CDR3 reads TGTGCCAGTAGTTCGCAGGCGTATAATTCACCCCTCCACTTT.